This T cell receptor beta chain was captured in a study of T cell responses to AZD1222 COVID-19 vaccine. The germline V gene encodes CDR1 SGHRS and CDR2 YFSETQ. Trimming took off 0 bases at V and 1 base at J, with 13 bases between the two ends. The CDR3 length is 16 residues. TCRdb keeps only in-frame clones here, not all; method: immunoSEQ multiplex PCR. The table records 150,000 to 200,000 clones, around 94% of them present only once. This TCR was recovered from an adult in good health. This rearrangement joins TRBV5-1 to TRBJ1-1; D remains ambiguous. The sample in question was peripheral blood, obtained on day 0 of AZD1222 vaccination. CDR3 nucleotides: TGCGCCAGCAGCTTGGAACCGCAGTGGACGAACACTGAAGCTTTCTTT. The encoded protein is CASSLEPQWTNTEAFF.